Following are 5 T cell receptor beta chains from one sample sequenced in a study of CD8 T cells in Susac syndrome. After extraction with the RNeasy kit, 0.5 to 1 ug of the RNA was reverse transcribed using random hexamers. TCRdb called the immunoSEQ multiplex PCR reads again in MiXCR, with one record for every CDR3 protein. This table holds a few hundred thousand distinct CDR3 sequences, over 90% found once. The sequenced sample consisted of CD4+ T cells from PBMCs. The receptors derive from a human donor with Susac syndrome.

The gene calls are TRBV5-4 and TRBJ1-2, with unresolved D. Trimming took off 0 bases at V and 2 bases at J, with 17 bases between the two ends. The CDR3 spans 17 residues. Germline lookup yields CDR1 SGHNT and CDR2 YYREEE (reference sequence). The CDR3 DNA follows: TGTGCCAGCAGCTTGGCGGGTCTGGGTTTAACCAACTATGGCTACACCTTC. The encoded protein is CASSLAGLGLTNYGYTF.

The CDR3 DNA follows: TGTGCCAGCAGTATTACAGGGCTTCGGGAAGATGGCTACACCTTC. Translation: CASSITGLREDGYTF. The chain carries TRBV12-3 or TRBV12-4 and TRBJ1-2, with a possible D match to TRBD1 (6 bases). The CDR3 runs 15 residues. The V end lost 5 bases, the J end lost 6 bases, and 19 bases lay between the germline ends.

The chain employs TRBV11-3 and TRBJ2-7; TRBD2 agrees at 10 bases. Germline trimming cut 4 bases from V and 7 bases from J; bases unmatched to any gene: 22. Germline assignment: CDR1 SGHNT and CDR2 YENEEA. The length of the CDR3 is 19 residues. CDR3 DNA: TGTGCCAGCAGCTCCCAGCGGGGGGGGCACCGGGATCAGACGCGGGAGCAGTACTTC. It codes for CASSSQRGGHRDQTREQYF.

The chain combines TRBV7-9 with TRBJ1-1; TRBD1 is a possible D gene (5 bases). V gave up 5 bases and J gave up 1 base, with 11 bases separating them. Germline V gene sequence: CDR1 SEHNR, CDR2 FQNEAQ (reference sequence). This CDR3 comprises 14 residues. CDR3 DNA: TGTGCCAGCAGCCGCTCCACAGGGAACACTGAAGCTTTCTTT. It translates to CASSRSTGNTEAFF.

V is TRBV30 and J is TRBJ2-7, with TRBD1 matching over 8 bases. Germline V gene data show CDR1 as GTSNPN and CDR2 as SVGIG (reference sequence). The CDR3 runs 14 residues. With V trimmed by 0 bases and J by 6 bases, 7 bases remained unmatched. CDR3 residues: CAWSVTGGTSEQYF. CDR3 sequence (DNA): TGTGCCTGGAGTGTAACAGGGGGAACGTCCGAGCAGTACTTC.